This record concerns one T cell receptor beta chain sequence. The sample belongs to a study of OX40 agonist ivuxolimab in advanced cancers. Study-level information: Dose-escalation cases comprised hepatocellular carcinoma, melanoma, renal cell or head and neck cancer. Under the entry rules, prior anti-PD-1, anti-PD-L1 or anti-CTLA-4 therapy was allowed, and 40% had some.

Germline CDR1 and CDR2: SNHLY and FYNNEI. This CDR3 comprises 14 residues. The germline V and J ends were trimmed by 5 bases and 1 base, with 9 bases remaining between them. Produced via immunoSEQ multiplex PCR; TCRdb's table is partial and in-frame only. The sample includes tens of thousands of clones, 88% of them seen just once. Sequences were derived from CD4+ or CD8+ T cells sorted from blood, sampled in a trial of the OX40 agonist ivuxolimab. The clonotype comes from an adult with an advanced solid tumor such as melanoma, head and neck, liver or kidney cancer. The chain joins TRBV2 to TRBJ1-5; TRBD1 is a possible D gene (5 bases). CDR3 sequence reads: CASSLAGSNQPQHF. CDR3 coding DNA: TGTGCCAGCAGTTTGGCAGGGAGCAATCAGCCCCAGCATTTT.